A single TCR beta chain is shown here with its context. These data belong to a study of memory CD4+ T cells and cytomegalovirus serostatus. CDR1 SNHLY and CDR2 FYNNEI come from the germline V gene. This CDR3 spans 15 amino acids. J gave up 4 bases and V 6 bases, and 6 bases lay outside the gene matches. Method: immunoSEQ multiplex PCR; TCRdb's copy keeps in-frame clones and lacks some. Among about 60,000 clones listed, about 78% were seen once. The sort gate was single viable CD3+CD4+CD8-CD45RO+ cells for memory CD4+ T cells. The sequencing input was memory CD4+ T cells from blood. The receptor was isolated from an adult in good health and CMV-seronegative. Some clones in this sample may be carry-over from other donors' samples. V usage is TRBV2 and J usage is TRBJ1-1; 12 bases map to TRBD1. CDR3 DNA sequence: TGTGCCAGCAGATGGGGACAGGGGGCATCCACTGAAGCTTTCTTT. The encoded protein is CASRWGQGASTEAFF.